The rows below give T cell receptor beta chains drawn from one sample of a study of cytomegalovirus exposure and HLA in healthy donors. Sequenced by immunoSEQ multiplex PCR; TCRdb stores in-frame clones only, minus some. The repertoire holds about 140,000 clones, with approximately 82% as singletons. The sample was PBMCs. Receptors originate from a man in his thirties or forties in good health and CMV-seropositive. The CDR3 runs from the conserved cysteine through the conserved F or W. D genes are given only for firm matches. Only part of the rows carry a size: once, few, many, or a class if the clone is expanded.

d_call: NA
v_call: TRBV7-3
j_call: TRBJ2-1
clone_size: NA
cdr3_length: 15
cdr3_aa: CASSLGLQGNNEQFF
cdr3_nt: TGTGCCAGCAGCTTAGGCCTTCAGGGAAACAATGAGCAGTTCTTC

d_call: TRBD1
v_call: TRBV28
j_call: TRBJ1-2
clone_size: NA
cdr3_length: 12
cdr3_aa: CAGGQGRYGYTF
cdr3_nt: TGTGCCGGGGGACAGGGCCGCTATGGCTACACCTTC

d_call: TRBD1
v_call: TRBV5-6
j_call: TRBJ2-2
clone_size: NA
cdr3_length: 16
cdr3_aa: CASSLLQGINTGELFF
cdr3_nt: TGTGCCAGCAGCTTGTTACAGGGGATAAACACCGGGGAGCTGTTTTTT

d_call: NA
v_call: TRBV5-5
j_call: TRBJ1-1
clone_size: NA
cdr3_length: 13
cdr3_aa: CASSVQGPTEAFF
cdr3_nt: TGTGCCAGCAGTGTCCAGGGCCCCACTGAAGCTTTCTTT

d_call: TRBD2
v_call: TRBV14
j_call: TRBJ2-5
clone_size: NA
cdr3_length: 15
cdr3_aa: CASSQVRGGQETQYF
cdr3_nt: TGTGCCAGCAGCCAAGTACGGGGGGGGCAAGAGACCCAGTACTTC

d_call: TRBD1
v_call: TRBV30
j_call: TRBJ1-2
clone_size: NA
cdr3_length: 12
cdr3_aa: CAWTRGQGGYTF
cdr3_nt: TGTGCCTGGACCAGGGGGCAGGGAGGCTACACCTTC

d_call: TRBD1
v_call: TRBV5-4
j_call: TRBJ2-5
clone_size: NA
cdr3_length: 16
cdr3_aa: CASSLGGHTGAETQYF
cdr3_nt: TGTGCCAGCAGCTTGGGGGGCCATACAGGGGCCGAGACCCAGTACTTC

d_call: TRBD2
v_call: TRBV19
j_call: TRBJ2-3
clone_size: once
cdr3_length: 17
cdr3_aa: CASSIVSTSGGTDTQYF
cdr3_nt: TGTGCCAGTAGTATAGTCTCCACTAGCGGGGGCACAGATACGCAGTATTTT

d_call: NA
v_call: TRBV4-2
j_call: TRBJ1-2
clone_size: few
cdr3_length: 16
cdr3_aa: CASSQDPGAVNYGYTF
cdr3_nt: TGTGCCAGCAGCCAAGATCCAGGGGCGGTTAACTATGGCTACACCTTC

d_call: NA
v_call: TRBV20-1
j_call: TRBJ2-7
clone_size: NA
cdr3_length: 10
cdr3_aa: CSVENYEQYF
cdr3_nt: TGCAGTGTAGAAAACTACGAGCAGTACTTC

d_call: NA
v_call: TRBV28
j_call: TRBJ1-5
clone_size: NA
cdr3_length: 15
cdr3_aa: CASRTPQGHNQPQHF
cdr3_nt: TGTGCCAGCAGAACCCCACAGGGACACAATCAGCCCCAGCATTTT